This TCR beta chain was sequenced in a study of T-cell reconstitution after alpha-beta-depleted transplantation in children. Construction of the TCRbeta library involved unique molecular identifiers. TCRdb passed the PCR reads through MiXCR, listing each CDR3 protein once. The table includes 83,000 or so distinct CDR3 sequences, roughly 8% detected once. This clonotype has a count of ten or more. The receptor comes from a human donor who donated a stem cell graft to a child with congenital amegakaryocytic thrombocytopenia. This material consisted of PBMCs from the stem cell graft donor, taken from the stem cell graft.

The CDR3 DNA reads TGTGCCAGCAGCTTATCGGCGGCGGCCCAAGAGACCCAGTACTTC. Residues: CASSLSAAAQETQYF. The chain uses TRBV7-7 and TRBJ2-5; no reliable D call. The ends were cut back, 2 bases at V and 1 base at J, with 11 bases in the middle. Germline CDR1 SSHAT, CDR2 FNYEAQ (reference sequence). The CDR3 length is 15 residues.